The source of this T cell receptor (beta chain) is a study of early T cells in non-severe SARS-CoV-2 infection. At the level of the study: Alpha and beta chains were unpaired, from unsorted whole-blood bulk RNA. General study points: The matching step, a VDJdb search, favored anti-spike CD8 responses and missed private and CD4 specificities.

Unique molecular identifiers were attached to individual cDNA molecules. TCRdb passed the 5' RACE reads through MiXCR, listing each CDR3 protein once. This sample has 85,000 to 100,000 distinct CDR3 sequences; 16% occur once, and the top ten carry 1.3%. This clonotype has ten or more counts. Its specificity is unknown. Trimming took 0 bases from V and 3 from J; bases not matched to a gene: 3. This CDR3 contains 15 residues. Germline V gene lookup returns CDR1 MNHEY and CDR2 SVGAGI. The genes are TRBV6-5 and TRBJ2-3; 7 nucleotides line up with TRBD2. The origin of this receptor is an adult who was a healthcare worker with PCR-confirmed SARS-CoV-2 infection or an uninfected control (not recorded which). Specimen: whole blood. The chain's CDR3 is CASSYSGLVTDTQYF. DNA for the CDR3: TGTGCCAGCAGTTACTCCGGACTAGTTACAGATACGCAGTATTTT.